These 2 T cell receptor beta chains came from one sample sequenced in a study of blood T cell repertoires in COVID-19. Sequencing was performed with immunoSEQ multiplex PCR; in TCRdb, only in-frame clones are kept and a portion is missing. The sample has about 190,000 clones, approximately 84% seen once; the top ten hold approximately 3%. Sequenced sample: PBMCs or T cells enriched from blood (not recorded which). These receptors all come from a woman in her 30s who had recovered from COVID-19.

The chain couples TRBV5-8 to TRBJ2-7; 10 bases agree with TRBD2. The CDR3 runs to 16 residues. The germline V gene has CDR1 SGHTS and CDR2 YDEGEE. J lost 4 bases, V lost 4 bases, and 11 bases had no gene match. CDR3 protein: CASSPYEVAGGYEQYF. As DNA, the CDR3 is TGTGCCAGCAGCCCCTACGAGGTAGCGGGAGGATACGAGCAGTACTTC.

The rearrangement links TRBV7-9 to TRBJ1-2, with no clear D. V dropped 2 bases and J dropped 5 bases, with 6 bases sitting between them. This CDR3 comprises 12 residues. The germline V gene encodes CDR1 SEHNR and CDR2 FQNEAQ (reference sequence). In nucleotides, the CDR3 is TGTGCCAGCAGCTTAAGCGGGTATGGCTACACCTTC. Its translation: CASSLSGYGYTF.